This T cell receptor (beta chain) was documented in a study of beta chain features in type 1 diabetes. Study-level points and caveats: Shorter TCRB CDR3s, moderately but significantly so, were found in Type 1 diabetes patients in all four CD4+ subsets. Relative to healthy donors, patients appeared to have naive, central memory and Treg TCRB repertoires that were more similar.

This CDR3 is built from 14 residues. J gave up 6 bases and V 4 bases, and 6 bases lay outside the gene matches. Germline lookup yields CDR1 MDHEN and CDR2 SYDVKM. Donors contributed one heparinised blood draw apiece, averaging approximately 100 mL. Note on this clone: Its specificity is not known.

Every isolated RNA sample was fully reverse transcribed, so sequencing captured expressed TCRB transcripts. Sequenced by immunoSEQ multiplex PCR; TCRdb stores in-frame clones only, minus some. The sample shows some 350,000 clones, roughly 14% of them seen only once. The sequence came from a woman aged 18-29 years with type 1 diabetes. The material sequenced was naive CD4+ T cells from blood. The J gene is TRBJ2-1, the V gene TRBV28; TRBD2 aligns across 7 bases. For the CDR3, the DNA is TGTGCCAGCAGTTCCGGGGGACTATCCAATGAGCAGTTCTTC. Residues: CASSSGGLSNEQFF.